This T cell receptor beta chain stems from a study of identical twins' blood T cells. TCRdb passed the 5' RACE reads through MiXCR, listing each CDR3 protein once. The table includes 400,000 or so distinct CDR3 sequences, under 30% detected once. Study-wide results and limits: Even for out-of-frame TCRbeta, twins reportedly shared V gene usage much more than unrelated donors. Top TCRbeta clonotypes were shared more with twin than unrelated donors.

This clonotype was seen many times. What it binds is not known. The CDR3 is 11 amino acids. V is TRBV21-1 and J is TRBJ1-1. TRBV21-1 is marked as a pseudogene. The sequence derives from a woman aged 18 to 49 in good health. The specimen was PBMCs. The CDR3 bases are TGTGCCAGCATCTCTGGGACTCAAGCTTTCTTT. Protein product: CASISGTQAFF.